One TCR beta chain is described in this entry. This CDR3 comprises 16 residues. Germline CDR1 is ENHRY and CDR2 is SYGVKD. With 3 bases clipped from V and 0 bases from J, the junction kept 2 bases outside the gene matches. The sample comes from a study of blood T cell repertoires in COVID-19. The wider study: The United States, Italy and Spain provided the acute and convalescent COVID-19 samples. Sample material is recorded as cDNA or gDNA derived from T cells, B-cell-depleted T cells, or PBMCs.

In the original processing: Nucleated cell number was recorded as an estimate derived from reference gene primer amplification. Clones were read by immunoSEQ multiplex PCR, and TCRdb kept only the in-frame ones, dropping some. The DNA was the basis for D and trimming; V, J and clone size are from that table. In the table there are approximately 300,000 clones, over 75% of which are singletons. The Seattle site enrolled patients during active infection and followed them longitudinally. Material for sequencing was peripheral blood. The V and J genes are TRBV10-3 and TRBJ2-3, with TRBD2 matching over 11 bases. This sequence was found in a woman aged 25 to 45 with COVID-19, enrolled during active disease. Written as DNA, the CDR3 is TGTGCCATCAGTGACCGACTAGCGGGAAGCACAGATACGCAGTATTTT. It codes for CAISDRLAGSTDTQYF.